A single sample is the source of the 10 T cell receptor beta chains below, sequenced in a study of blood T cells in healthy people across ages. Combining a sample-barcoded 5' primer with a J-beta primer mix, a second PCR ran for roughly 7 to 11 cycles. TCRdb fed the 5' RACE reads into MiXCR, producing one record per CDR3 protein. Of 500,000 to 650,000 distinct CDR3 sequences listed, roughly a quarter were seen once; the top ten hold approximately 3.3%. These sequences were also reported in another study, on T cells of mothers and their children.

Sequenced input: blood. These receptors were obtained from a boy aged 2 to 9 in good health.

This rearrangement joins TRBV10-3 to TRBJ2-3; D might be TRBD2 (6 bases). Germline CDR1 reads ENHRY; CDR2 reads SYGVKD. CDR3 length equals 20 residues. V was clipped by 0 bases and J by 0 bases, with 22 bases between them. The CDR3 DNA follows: TGTGCCATCAGTGAGTCTCCGAGACAGTCCCAGACTAGAAGCACAGATACGCAGTATTTT. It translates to CAISESPRQSQTRSTDTQYF.

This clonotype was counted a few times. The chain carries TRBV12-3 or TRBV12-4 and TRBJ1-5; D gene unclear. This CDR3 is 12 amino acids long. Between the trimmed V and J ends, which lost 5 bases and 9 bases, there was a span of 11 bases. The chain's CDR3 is CASSPFKGPQHF. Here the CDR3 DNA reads TGTGCCAGCAGTCCCTTCAAGGGGCCCCAGCATTTT.

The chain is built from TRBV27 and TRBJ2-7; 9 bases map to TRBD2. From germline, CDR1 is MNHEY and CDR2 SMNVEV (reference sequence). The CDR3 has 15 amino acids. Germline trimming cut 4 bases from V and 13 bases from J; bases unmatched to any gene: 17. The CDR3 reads CASSSVGVAGGRFYF. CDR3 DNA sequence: TGTGCCAGCAGTTCCGTCGGGGTTGCGGGAGGGCGATTCTACTTC.

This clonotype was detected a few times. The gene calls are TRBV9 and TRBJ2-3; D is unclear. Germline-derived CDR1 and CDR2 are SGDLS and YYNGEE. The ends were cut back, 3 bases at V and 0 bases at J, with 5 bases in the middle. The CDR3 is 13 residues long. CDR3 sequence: CASSADSTDTQYF. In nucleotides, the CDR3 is TGTGCCAGCAGCGCCGATAGCACAGATACGCAGTATTTT. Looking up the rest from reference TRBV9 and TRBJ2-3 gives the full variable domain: DSGVTQTPKHLITATGQRVTLRCSPRSGDLSVYWYQQSLDQGLQFLIQYYNGEERAKGNILERFSAQQFPDLHSELNLSSLELGDSALYFCASSADSTDTQYFGPGTRLTVL.

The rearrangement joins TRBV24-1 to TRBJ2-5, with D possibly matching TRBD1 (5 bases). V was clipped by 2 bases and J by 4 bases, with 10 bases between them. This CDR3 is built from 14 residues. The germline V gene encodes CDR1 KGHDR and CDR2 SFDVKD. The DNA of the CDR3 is TGTGCCACCAGTGATTCTGACAGTCCAGAGACCCAGTACTTC. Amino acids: CATSDSDSPETQYF.

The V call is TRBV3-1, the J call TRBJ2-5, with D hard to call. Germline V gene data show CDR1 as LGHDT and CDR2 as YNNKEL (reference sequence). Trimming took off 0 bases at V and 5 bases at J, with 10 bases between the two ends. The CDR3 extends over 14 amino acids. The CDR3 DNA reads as TGTGCCAGCAGCCAAGAACGCGTGGGGGAGACCCAGTACTTC. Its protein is CASSQERVGETQYF.

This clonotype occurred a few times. For the CDR3, the DNA is TGTGCCAGCAGCTTAGGCAACACCAACTCCTACGAGCAGTACTTC. Its protein product is CASSLGNTNSYEQYF. The chain carries TRBV7-9 and TRBJ2-7; D uncertain. The CDR3 extends over 15 amino acids. Trimming removed 1 base from V and 0 bases from J, with 10 bases in between. Looked up from germline, CDR1 is SEHNR and CDR2 is FQNEAQ (reference sequence).

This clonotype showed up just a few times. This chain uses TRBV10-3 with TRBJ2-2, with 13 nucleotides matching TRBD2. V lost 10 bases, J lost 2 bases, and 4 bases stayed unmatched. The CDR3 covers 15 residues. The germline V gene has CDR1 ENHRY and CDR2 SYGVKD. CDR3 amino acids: CATRTSGSNTGELFF. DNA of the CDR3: TGTGCCACGAGGACTAGCGGGAGTAACACCGGGGAGCTGTTTTTT.

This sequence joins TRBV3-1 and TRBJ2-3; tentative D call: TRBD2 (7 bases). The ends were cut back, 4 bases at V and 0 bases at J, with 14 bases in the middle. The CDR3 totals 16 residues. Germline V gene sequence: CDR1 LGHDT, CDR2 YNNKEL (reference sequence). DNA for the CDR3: TGTGCCAGCAGCCGGGGGGGGACAACTAGCACAGATACGCAGTATTTT. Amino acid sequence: CASSRGGTTSTDTQYF.

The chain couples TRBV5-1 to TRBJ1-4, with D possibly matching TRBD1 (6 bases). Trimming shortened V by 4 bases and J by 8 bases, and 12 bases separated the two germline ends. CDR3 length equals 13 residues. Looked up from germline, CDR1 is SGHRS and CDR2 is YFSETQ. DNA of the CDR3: TGCGCCAGCAGCGGCACAGGGTACGAAAAACTGTTTTTT. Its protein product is CASSGTGYEKLFF.